Listed below are T cell receptor beta chains from one sample, sequenced in a study of blood T cell repertoires in COVID-19. The repertoire was sequenced with immunoSEQ multiplex PCR; TCRdb's copy has only in-frame clones and lacks some. The table includes around 94,000 clones, about nine tenths detected once. Sequencing input: peripheral blood. The receptor set was obtained from a woman in her forties or fifties with COVID-19, enrolled during active disease. Both conserved end residues are part of each CDR3. The order of the fields is V gene, clone size, J gene, D gene, CDR3 protein, CDR3 DNA. The D gene is left open where the match is weak. Clone size is shown for a subset of rows, as once, few, many or a class of expanded clone.

>TRBV7-9|-|TRBJ2-7|TRBD1
CASSRTGYEQYF
TGTGCCAGCAGCCGGACAGGTTACGAGCAGTACTTC
>TRBV6-1|-|TRBJ2-7|-
CASSDPGYAEQYF
TGTGCCAGCAGTGACCCAGGGTACGCCGAGCAGTACTTC
>TRBV11-3|-|TRBJ2-2|TRBD2
CASSLVGGSNTGELFF
TGTGCCAGCAGCTTAGTCGGGGGGTCAAACACCGGGGAGCTGTTTTTT
>TRBV4-1|-|TRBJ2-3|-
CASSQDFTDTQYF
TGCGCCAGCAGCCAAGACTTCACAGATACGCAGTATTTT
>TRBV30|-|TRBJ1-2|-
CAWSTPPGNYGYTF
TGTGCCTGGAGTACCCCTCCAGGCAACTATGGCTACACCTTC
>TRBV3-1/TRBV3-2|-|TRBJ1-1|-
CASSLTSRVTEAFF
TGTGCCAGCAGCCTAACTTCACGGGTGACTGAAGCTTTCTTT
>TRBV5-1|few|TRBJ2-7|-
CASSLGDFAYEQYF
TGCGCCAGCAGTCTGGGAGATTTCGCCTACGAGCAGTACTTC
>TRBV28|once|TRBJ2-7|-
CASNGVGYEQYF
TGTGCCAGCAACGGGGTCGGCTACGAGCAGTACTTC
>TRBV11-3|-|TRBJ2-1|-
CASSLRQGTYNEQFF
TGTGCCAGCAGCTTAAGGCAGGGGACCTACAATGAGCAGTTCTTC
>TRBV7-3|few|TRBJ2-2|-
CATSGTPNTGELFF
TGTGCCACCTCCGGGACACCGAACACCGGGGAGCTGTTTTTT
>TRBV6-5|-|TRBJ2-2|-
CASRQASSTGELFF
TGTGCCAGTCGACAGGCTTCGAGCACCGGGGAGCTGTTTTTT
>TRBV13|-|TRBJ1-2|-
CASSQATGTLGYGYTF
TGTGCCAGCAGCCAAGCCACAGGGACCCTCGGCTATGGCTACACCTTC
>TRBV11-2|-|TRBJ1-3|-
CASNGVLTGNTIYF
TGTGCCAGCAACGGGGTTTTGACTGGAAACACCATATATTTT
>TRBV18|once|TRBJ2-7|TRBD2
CASSPELAASYEQYF
TGTGCCAGCTCACCAGAACTAGCGGCCTCCTACGAGCAGTACTTC
>TRBV12-3/TRBV12-4|few|TRBJ2-5|-
CASSFRETQYF
TGTGCCAGCAGTTTTAGAGAGACCCAGTACTTC
>TRBV30|few|TRBJ1-1|-
CAWSVTSGTEAFF
TGTGCCTGGAGTGTAACGTCGGGCACTGAAGCTTTCTTT
>TRBV4-3|-|TRBJ1-2|-
CASSQDSGGLHYGYTF
TGCGCCAGCAGCCAAGATTCGGGGGGGTTGCACTATGGCTACACCTTC
>TRBV23-1|once|TRBJ2-3|-
CASTCPQGCADTQYF
TGCGCCAGCACTTGCCCACAGGGTTGTGCAGATACGCAGTATTTT
>TRBV5-4|-|TRBJ2-2|-
CASSFSDTGELFF
TGTGCCAGCAGCTTTTCAGACACCGGGGAGCTGTTTTTT
>TRBV5-1|-|TRBJ2-3|TRBD1
CASVGGTGSSTDTQYF
TGCGCCAGCGTTGGGGGGACAGGGTCGAGCACAGATACGCAGTATTTT
>TRBV28|-|TRBJ1-2|-
CASSLQGGYTF
TGTGCCAGCAGTTTACAGGGGGGCTACACCTTC
>TRBV7-2|once|TRBJ2-7|TRBD1
CASSPRGTVGTTEQYF
TGTGCCAGCAGCCCTAGGGGGACAGTTGGCACCACCGAGCAGTACTTC
>TRBV30|-|TRBJ1-1|TRBD1
CAWHPGTGATGAFF
TGTGCCTGGCATCCCGGGACAGGGGCCACGGGAGCTTTCTTT